The next 26 T cell receptor beta chains were all read from a single sample in a study of shared clonotypes between healthy human individuals. Some clones are missing from TCRdb's copy, which holds only in-frame ones; the method was immunoSEQ multiplex PCR. The sample carries 2,500,000 or so clones, 80% to 95% recorded once. What was sequenced was naive CD4+ T cells from PBMCs. This sample's subset: CD45RA+ positively selected. The receptors were sampled from a man between 18 and 29 years old in good health. Some clones in this sample may be carry-over from other donors' samples.

Comment on this clone: The sample contains more than one DNA sequence encoding this CDR3. This rearrangement joins TRBV29-1 to TRBJ1-4; D gene uncertain. This CDR3 contains 11 residues. V lost 3 bases, J lost 3 bases, and 2 bases lay in between. Germline CDR1 is SQVTM and CDR2 is ANQGSEA. The CDR3 loop is CSVDSNEKLFF. The CDR3 DNA is TGCAGCGTTGACTCTAATGAAAAACTGTTTTTT.

The J gene is TRBJ1-3, the V gene TRBV7-8, with D tentatively TRBD1 (5 bases). V was cut by 8 bases and J by 3 bases, with 8 bases left in between. In germline, CDR1 is SGHVS, CDR2 FQNEAQ. The CDR3 covers 12 residues. This CDR3 reads CASRGDGNTIYF. As DNA, the CDR3 is TGTGCCAGCCGGGGGGATGGAAACACCATATATTTT.

The chain uses TRBV2 and TRBJ1-2; maybe TRBD1 (6 bases). Looked up from germline, CDR1 is SNHLY and CDR2 is FYNNEI. Trimming removed 11 bases at V and 5 bases at J, with 18 bases between. The CDR3 spans 13 residues. The CDR3 sequence is CAGTTGTNYGYTF. CDR3 coding DNA: TGTGCCGGCACCACCGGGACAAATTATGGCTACACCTTC.

The CDR3 loop reads CASLQGSTDTQYF. CDR3 DNA sequence: TGTGCCAGCCTCCAGGGTAGCACAGATACGCAGTATTTT. J is TRBJ2-3 and V is TRBV5-4; weak D call: TRBD1 (5 bases). This CDR3 comprises 13 residues. V was cut by 7 bases and J by 0 bases, with 9 bases left in between. Germline V gene lookup returns CDR1 SGHNT and CDR2 YYREEE (reference sequence). The full variable domain, its missing parts supplied by reference TRBV5-4 and TRBJ2-3, is ETGVTQSPTHLIKTRGQQVTLRCSSQSGHNTVSWYQQALGQGPQFIFQYYREEENGRGNFPPRFSGLQFPNYSSELNVNALELDDSALYLCASLQGSTDTQYFGPGTRLTVL.

The V and J genes are TRBV6-1 and TRBJ2-5, with TRBD2 matching over 13 bases. CDR1 is MNHNS and CDR2 is SASEGT in the germline V gene. This CDR3 comprises 14 residues. V was pared by 11 bases and J by 5 bases, with 8 bases of the junction left unmatched. CDR3 nucleotide sequence: TGTGCCGGTCGGACTAGCGGGAGACCGGAGACCCAGTACTTC. This codes for CAGRTSGRPETQYF.

This clone was picked up one time. The chain carries TRBV5-1 and TRBJ2-7, with D tentatively TRBD2 (5 bases). The ends were cut back, 1 base at V and 3 bases at J, with 8 bases in the middle. The CDR3 is made up of 13 amino acids. Germline V gene lookup returns CDR1 SGHRS and CDR2 YFSETQ. Here the CDR3 reads CASSLTGIYEQYF. In DNA form, the CDR3 reads TGCGCCAGCAGCTTGACCGGGATCTACGAGCAGTACTTC.

This chain joins TRBV5-1 and TRBJ1-6, with a weak D call TRBD1 (5 bases). CDR1 and CDR2 from the germline V gene are SGHRS and YFSETQ. The CDR3 totals 13 residues. V lost 5 bases, J lost 7 bases, and 10 bases lay in between. The CDR3, as DNA: TGCGCCAGCAGTTGGGGCTTGAATTCACCCCTCCACTTT. It yields the protein CASSWGLNSPLHF. Full variable domain (outside the CDR3, taken from reference TRBV5-1 and TRBJ1-6): KAGVTQTPRYLIKTRGQQVTLSCSPISGHRSVSWYQQTPGQGLQFLFEYFSETQRNKGNFPGRFSGRQFSNSRSEMNVSTLELGDSALYLCASSWGLNSPLHFGNGTRLTVT.

This rearrangement joins TRBV2 to TRBJ2-1; 11 bases align to TRBD1. The CDR3 runs 15 residues. CDR1 is SNHLY and CDR2 is FYNNEI in the germline V gene. The V and J ends lost 6 bases and 6 bases, in that order; junction bases with no gene match: 7. The CDR3 protein is CASRGQGGVLNEQFF. CDR3 nucleotides: TGTGCCAGCAGGGGACAGGGGGGGGTCCTCAATGAGCAGTTCTTC.

V gene TRBV19 combines with J gene TRBJ2-7, with TRBD2 as a possible D gene (5 bases). The CDR3 runs to 14 residues. V gave up 5 bases and J gave up 6 bases, with 17 bases separating them. CDR1 is LNHDA and CDR2 is SQIVND in the germline V gene (reference sequence). The CDR3 DNA follows: TGTGCCAGTAGTGGGGAGACTCACTCCCTCGAGCAGTACTTC. Residues: CASSGETHSLEQYF.

This chain uses TRBV4-2 with TRBJ2-7, with 11 bases matching TRBD1. The V gene end was trimmed by 4 bases and the J gene end by 6 bases; junction bases not matched to a gene: 11. From germline, CDR1 is LGHNA and CDR2 YNFKEQ. This CDR3 has 16 residues. The CDR3 is CASSRGLTGQGGEQYF. CDR3 bases: TGTGCCAGCAGCCGGGGGCTGACGGGACAGGGGGGCGAGCAGTACTTC.

The chain uses TRBV5-1 and TRBJ2-3; weak D call: TRBD1 (5 bases). The germline CDR1 and CDR2 sequences are SGHRS and YFSETQ. This CDR3 has 14 residues. V gave up 4 bases and J gave up 5 bases, with 14 bases separating them. The CDR3 coding sequence is TGCGCCAGCAGCCCGAGACAGCAGCTAGATACGCAGTATTTT. Residues: CASSPRQQLDTQYF.

This clone was seen only once. V and J are TRBV27 and TRBJ2-1; 9 nucleotides match TRBD1. The V gene end was trimmed by 10 bases and the J gene end by 5 bases; junction bases not matched to a gene: 9. The CDR3 spans 14 residues. The germline V gene encodes CDR1 MNHEY and CDR2 SMNVEV (reference sequence). The CDR3: CATGGDRADNEQFF. Here the CDR3 DNA reads TGTGCCACTGGCGGGGACAGGGCGGACAATGAGCAGTTCTTC.

Details on this clone: Other DNA sequences in the same sample also yield this CDR3. The rearrangement links TRBV29-1 to TRBJ2-5; 7 nucleotides line up with TRBD1. Germline CDR1 and CDR2: SQVTM and ANQGSEA. With V trimmed by 3 bases and J by 4 bases, 5 bases remained unmatched. The CDR3 covers 13 residues. The CDR3 sequence: CSVERGRLETQYF. The CDR3 DNA reads TGCAGCGTTGAGAGGGGGCGCTTAGAGACCCAGTACTTC.

The chain recombines TRBV11-2 with TRBJ2-5, with 7 bases aligning to TRBD1. Germline assignment: CDR1 SGHAT and CDR2 FQNNGV. The ends lost 1 base at V and 1 base at J; junction bases unmatched: 6. CDR3 length equals 16 residues. CDR3 in DNA: TGTGCCAGCAGCTTAGGGGCTCGACAGGGCCAAGAGACCCAGTACTTC. This sequence encodes CASSLGARQGQETQYF.

This clone has a single count. This chain joins TRBV2 and TRBJ1-4, with 9 positions matching TRBD1. With V trimmed by 6 bases and J by 8 bases, 7 bases remained unmatched. CDR1 and CDR2 (germline): SNHLY, FYNNEI. The CDR3 has 14 amino acids. CDR3 sequence reads: CASRKQGAGEKLFF. CDR3 nucleotide sequence: TGTGCCAGCAGGAAACAGGGGGCGGGGGAAAAACTGTTTTTT.

In this sample, this clone turned up once. V is TRBV19 and J is TRBJ2-1; TRBD2 agrees at 9 bases. The CDR3 covers 15 residues. Germline CDR1 LNHDA, CDR2 SQIVND (reference sequence). Trimming removed 4 bases from V and 7 bases from J; junction bases left unmatched: 8. The DNA for the CDR3 is TGTGCCAGTAGTACGGTCCTAGCGGGAATGAATGAGCAGTTCTTC. Encoded protein: CASSTVLAGMNEQFF.

Regarding this clone: The sample has other DNA sequences that encode this CDR3 too. The rearrangement links TRBV2 to TRBJ2-3; D remains unclear. Germline CDR1 is SNHLY and CDR2 is FYNNEI. This CDR3 has 11 amino acids. V lost 5 bases and J lost 2, with 2 bases in between. CDR3 in DNA: TGTGCCAGCAGTACCACAGATACGCAGTATTTT. It is translated as CASSTTDTQYF.

As for this clone: Other DNA sequences in the sample encode the same CDR3. This chain joins TRBV7-3 and TRBJ2-3, with TRBD2 as a possible D gene (6 bases). This CDR3 is 16 amino acids long. Looked up from germline, CDR1 is SGHTA and CDR2 is FQGTGA. V lost 0 bases, J lost 0 bases, and 10 bases lay in between. Here the CDR3 DNA reads TGTGCCAGCAGCTTAACGGGCGGGACTAGCACAGATACGCAGTATTTT. Protein product: CASSLTGGTSTDTQYF.

This CDR3 reads CATSREGPAVNTEAFF. CDR3 nucleotide sequence: TGTGCCACCAGCAGAGAGGGCCCAGCTGTAAACACTGAAGCTTTCTTT. The V gene is TRBV15, the J gene TRBJ1-1, with unresolved D. The CDR3 totals 16 residues. Trimming cost V 0 bases and J 2 bases, with 13 bases left between them. Germline V lookup: CDR1 LNHNV, CDR2 YYDKDF (reference sequence).

The J gene is TRBJ2-1, the V gene TRBV7-8; D unclear. CDR1 SGHVS and CDR2 FQNEAQ come from the germline V gene. With 0 bases removed from V and 3 bases from J, the gap between germline ends came to 12 bases. CDR3 length: 16 residues. The CDR3 coding sequence is TGTGCCAGCAGCTTAGCTAGCCGATCTATCTACAATGAGCAGTTCTTC. Its translation: CASSLASRSIYNEQFF.

The chain recombines TRBV5-1 with TRBJ2-5; D is unresolved. Germline V gives CDR1 SGHRS, CDR2 YFSETQ. CDR3 size: 12 residues. V lost 2 bases to trimming and J lost 5 bases, with 7 bases between them. The CDR3 is CASSLPRETQYF. In DNA form, the CDR3 reads TGCGCCAGCAGCTTACCCCGGGAGACCCAGTACTTC.

The V and J genes are TRBV4-3 and TRBJ2-1; D remains unclear. Trimming took off 1 base at V and 8 bases at J, with 12 bases between the two ends. Germline-derived CDR1 and CDR2 are LGHNA and YSLEER. The CDR3 totals 14 residues. CDR3: CASSQAPRSDEQFF. The CDR3 DNA follows: TGCGCCAGCAGCCAAGCTCCCAGAAGCGATGAGCAGTTCTTC.

The gene calls are TRBV6-5 and TRBJ1-1; D unclear. This CDR3 contains 12 residues. The germline V gene has CDR1 MNHEY and CDR2 SVGAGI. V shed 5 bases and J shed 5 bases, with 9 bases lying between them. The CDR3 DNA reads as TGTGCCAGCAGTGGGCCCGGGACTGAAGCTTTCTTT. This gives the protein CASSGPGTEAFF.

This clone occurred once. CDR3 nucleotides: TGTGCCAGTCAAACCCGGCCCGGGACAGGGGGCTCCTACGAGCAGTACTTC. Residues: CASQTRPGTGGSYEQYF. The chain is built from TRBV19 and TRBJ2-7; TRBD1 matches at 11 bases. From germline, CDR1 is LNHDA and CDR2 SQIVND (reference sequence). The CDR3 has 17 residues. V was clipped by 8 bases and J by 0 bases; unmatched bases: 12.

This chain joins TRBV15 and TRBJ2-1; perhaps D is TRBD1 or TRBD2 (5 bases each). There are 15 residues in the CDR3. Trimming cost V 4 bases and J 7 bases, with 17 bases left between them. Germline loops: CDR1 LNHNV, CDR2 YYDKDF (reference sequence). CDR3 bases: TGTGCCACCAGCATAGGGACCCCGATCAGAAATGAGCAGTTCTTC. It is translated as CATSIGTPIRNEQFF.

The chain carries TRBV9 and TRBJ2-3; TRBD1 aligns across 7 bases. Trimming removed 4 bases from V and 3 bases from J; junction bases left unmatched: 8. The CDR3 loop spans 15 amino acids. The germline V gene encodes CDR1 SGDLS and CDR2 YYNGEE. CDR3: CASSTRQGRTDTQYF. The DNA of the CDR3 is TGTGCCAGCAGCACGCGACAGGGTAGGACAGATACGCAGTATTTT.